The 32 T cell receptor beta chains listed next were all sequenced from one sample in a study of T cell changes during pregnancy in multiple sclerosis. Repertoires were generated with immunoSEQ multiplex PCR, while TCRdb's copy carries only in-frame clones and drops some. The table shows approximately 70,000 clones, with about 91% occurring only once. The sequencing used peripheral blood, collected in the second trimester of pregnancy. All receptors derive from a female donor in good health, enrolled as a control in a pregnancy study.

In nucleotides, the CDR3 is TGTGCCAGCACTAGCCCCTACAATGAGCAGTTCTTC. Its translation is CASTSPYNEQFF. The rearrangement uses TRBV6-1 and TRBJ2-1; D may be TRBD2 (5 bases). Germline loops: CDR1 MNHNS, CDR2 SASEGT. The CDR3 is 12 residues long. The V end was cut by 7 bases, the J end by 2 bases, with 6 bases between.

This chain uses TRBV28 with TRBJ2-1; 14 nucleotides align to TRBD2. There are 14 residues in the CDR3. J gave up 9 bases and V 8 bases, and 6 bases lay outside the gene matches. The V gene's germline CDR1 is MDHEN and CDR2 SYDVKM. CDR3 in amino acids: CASAVTSGRGEQFF. In DNA, the CDR3 is TGTGCCAGCGCCGTGACTAGCGGGAGGGGTGAGCAGTTCTTC. The full variable domain, its missing parts supplied by reference TRBV28 and TRBJ2-1, is DVKVTQSSRYLVKRTGEKVFLECVQDMDHENMFWYRQDPGLGLRLIYFSYDVKMKEKGDIPEGYSVSREKKERFSLILESASTNQTSMYLCASAVTSGRGEQFFGPGTRLTVL.

The V gene is TRBV6-5, the J gene TRBJ1-5, with D perhaps matching TRBD1 (6 bases). V was shortened by 6 bases and J by 5 bases, with 17 bases between the two germline ends. This CDR3 is 15 amino acids long. Per germline, CDR1 MNHEY and CDR2 SVGAGI. The CDR3 region has the DNA TGTGCCAGCAGGACGACAGGTGCCCCCCATCAGCCCCAGCATTTT. Translated: CASRTTGAPHQPQHF.

This clone was detected only once. The V gene is TRBV6-1, the J gene TRBJ1-1, with 10 nucleotides matching TRBD1. The junction had 5 bases not matched to a gene; V was cut back by 4 bases and J by 0 bases. The germline V gene encodes CDR1 MNHNS and CDR2 SASEGT. CDR3 length equals 16 residues. This CDR3 reads CASSVGTGDLNTEAFF. The CDR3, as DNA: TGTGCCAGCAGTGTGGGGACAGGGGATTTGAACACTGAAGCTTTCTTT.

The sample holds one count of this clone. This chain joins TRBV4-2 and TRBJ2-5, with 8 bases that match TRBD1. V shed 4 bases and J 0 bases; nucleotides not matched to a gene: 7. The CDR3 has 16 residues. Germline assignment: CDR1 LGHNA and CDR2 YNFKEQ. The CDR3 spells CASSPRGDRYQETQYF. For the CDR3, the DNA is TGTGCCAGCAGCCCGAGGGGGGACAGGTACCAAGAGACCCAGTACTTC.

J is TRBJ2-2 and V is TRBV5-1; TRBD2 agrees at 10 bases. The CDR3 has 16 amino acids. V trimming: 4 bases; J trimming: 5 bases; junction bases outside the gene matches: 8. The germline CDR1 and CDR2 sequences are SGHRS and YFSETQ. The CDR3 sequence is CASSAASGSFTGELFF. CDR3 sequence (DNA): TGCGCCAGCAGCGCGGCTAGCGGGAGTTTTACCGGGGAGCTGTTTTTT.

J is TRBJ1-4 and V is TRBV29-1; 8 bases are a match to TRBD1. Germline CDR1 SQVTM, CDR2 ANQGSEA. The CDR3 totals 16 residues. The ends lost 1 base at V and 3 bases at J; junction bases unmatched: 7. The CDR3 here is CSVEASGGAANEKLFF. CDR3 coding DNA: TGCAGCGTTGAAGCGTCAGGGGGCGCGGCTAATGAAAAACTGTTTTTT.

This chain joins TRBV11-2 and TRBJ2-3, with 9 bases lining up with TRBD2. The germline V gene encodes CDR1 SGHAT and CDR2 FQNNGV. Trimming took 4 bases from V and 2 from J; bases not matched to a gene: 10. The CDR3 is 17 amino acids. This CDR3 is CASSSRLAAILTDTQYF. Here the CDR3 DNA reads TGTGCCAGCAGCTCCAGACTAGCGGCCATCCTCACAGATACGCAGTATTTT.

This clone was detected only once. The rearrangement uses TRBV11-1 and TRBJ2-1, with D uncertain. Trimming removed 5 bases at V and 12 bases at J, with 17 bases between. Germline CDR1 reads SGHAT; CDR2 reads FQDESV (reference sequence). This CDR3 region has 13 residues. The CDR3 is CASSLDTMVGQFF. Here the CDR3 DNA reads TGTGCCAGCAGCCTGGATACTATGGTGGGGCAGTTCTTC.

The J gene is TRBJ1-1, the V gene TRBV28; 7 positions match TRBD1. Germline trimming cut 8 bases from V and 7 bases from J; bases unmatched to any gene: 4. The V gene's germline CDR1 is MDHEN and CDR2 SYDVKM. The CDR3 is 11 amino acids. The CDR3: CASRDRHEAFF. As DNA, the CDR3 is TGTGCCAGCCGGGACAGACATGAAGCTTTCTTT. Full variable domain (rest looked up from reference TRBV28 and TRBJ1-1): DVKVTQSSRYLVKRTGEKVFLECVQDMDHENMFWYRQDPGLGLRLIYFSYDVKMKEKGDIPEGYSVSREKKERFSLILESASTNQTSMYLCASRDRHEAFFGQGTRLTVV.

The chain carries TRBV7-2 and TRBJ1-3; TRBD1 agrees at 8 bases. The CDR3 totals 18 residues. Germline V lookup: CDR1 SGHTA, CDR2 FQGNSA. After removal of 1 base from V and 0 bases from J, the junction contained 8 bases not matched to a gene. Written as DNA, the CDR3 is TGTGCCAGCAGCTTAGTCCGGGACAGGCCCTACTCTGGAAACACCATATATTTT. Translated: CASSLVRDRPYSGNTIYF.

V usage is TRBV4-3 and J usage is TRBJ2-3; a possible D gene is TRBD2 (6 bases). There are 19 residues in the CDR3. The V and J ends lost 10 bases and 0 bases respectively, with 29 bases between them. Germline V gene lookup returns CDR1 LGHNA and CDR2 YSLEER. CDR3 in amino acids: CAIPGLNPTLGRSTDTQYF. The CDR3 DNA is TGCGCCATTCCGGGACTTAATCCTACTTTAGGGCGCAGCACAGATACGCAGTATTTT.

The rearrangement uses TRBV5-6 and TRBJ2-5; maybe TRBD2 (6 bases). Germline assignment: CDR1 SGHDT and CDR2 YYEEEE. The CDR3 extends over 14 amino acids. V dropped 5 bases and J dropped 5 bases, with 16 bases sitting between them. The CDR3 region is CASSFRDSLETQYF. Written as DNA, the CDR3 is TGTGCCAGCAGTTTCCGGGACTCCCTGGAGACCCAGTACTTC.

Written as DNA, the CDR3 is TGTGCCAGTAGTAATGGGCCTTCCTACGAGCAGTACTTC. Translating gives CASSNGPSYEQYF. The chain carries TRBV19 and TRBJ2-7; D is uncertain. Trimming removed 4 bases at V and 1 base at J, with 8 bases between. The CDR3 spans 13 residues. Germline CDR1 LNHDA, CDR2 SQIVND (reference sequence).

The chain combines TRBV4-2 with TRBJ2-7, with a possible D match to TRBD1 (6 bases). Trimming cost V 0 bases and J 3 bases, with 12 bases left between them. CDR3 length: 15 amino acids. Germline CDR1 LGHNA, CDR2 YNFKEQ. The CDR3 reads CASSQEGGEGYEQYF. As DNA, the CDR3 is TGTGCCAGCAGCCAAGAAGGGGGAGAAGGCTACGAGCAGTACTTC.

This rearrangement joins TRBV19 to TRBJ1-1; TRBD1 might be the D (5 bases). Germline V lookup: CDR1 LNHDA, CDR2 SQIVND (reference sequence). This CDR3 comprises 14 residues. V lost 2 bases, J lost 4 bases, and 11 bases lay in between. CDR3 sequence reads: CASSISGGGTEAFF. The CDR3 DNA follows: TGTGCCAGTAGTATAAGCGGGGGGGGCACTGAAGCTTTCTTT.

The V gene is TRBV30, the J gene TRBJ2-3; perhaps TRBD2 as D (5 bases). V was pared by 0 bases and J by 3 bases, with 7 bases between. This CDR3 spans 13 amino acids. Germline V CDR1 and CDR2: GTSNPN, SVGIG (reference sequence). The CDR3 nucleotides read TGTGCCTGGAGTGTAATAGCGACAGATACGCAGTATTTT. Its protein product is CAWSVIATDTQYF.

V and J are TRBV27 and TRBJ2-7; 7 nucleotides line up with TRBD2. This CDR3 has 15 residues. V shed 2 bases, J shed 1 base, and the junction held 5 bases outside the gene matches. Germline lookup yields CDR1 MNHEY and CDR2 SMNVEV (reference sequence). The CDR3 sequence is CASSLRVAGSYEQYF. DNA of the CDR3: TGTGCCAGCAGTTTAAGGGTAGCGGGTTCCTACGAGCAGTACTTC.

The chain recombines TRBV5-4 with TRBJ2-2; possible D gene TRBD2, 5 bases. The CDR3 runs 14 residues. V shed 4 bases and J shed 3 bases, with 10 bases lying between them. Germline values: CDR1 SGHNT, CDR2 YYREEE (reference sequence). CDR3 DNA: TGTGCCAGCAGCCCCGAACTAGACACCGGGGAGCTGTTTTTT. As protein: CASSPELDTGELFF.

This chain connects TRBV10-3 to TRBJ2-1, with 10 bases fitting TRBD2. CDR1 is ENHRY, CDR2 SYGVKD, per germline. CDR3 length equals 17 residues. V dropped 4 bases and J dropped 4; count of bases not matched to a gene: 10. The CDR3 bases are TGTGCCATCAGTGGGCTAGCGGGGGATTCCTTATACAATGAGCAGTTCTTC. This encodes CAISGLAGDSLYNEQFF.

This clone has just one count. The V gene is TRBV28, the J gene TRBJ2-3; D might be TRBD2 (7 bases). The V gene's germline CDR1 is MDHEN and CDR2 SYDVKM. V lost 6 bases and J 9 bases, leaving 25 bases between the germline ends. The CDR3 is made up of 16 amino acids. This chain's CDR3 is CASRPLTSQTQGTQYF. CDR3 nucleotide sequence: TGTGCCAGCAGACCTCTGACTAGCCAAACTCAGGGGACGCAGTATTTT.

The V call is TRBV6-1, the J call TRBJ2-3, with 11 bases aligning to TRBD2. From germline, CDR1 is MNHNS and CDR2 SASEGT. J lost 8 bases, V lost 0 bases, and 7 bases had no gene match. CDR3 size: 16 residues. The CDR3 sequence: CASSEAGLAGPSTQYF. The DNA for the CDR3 is TGTGCCAGCAGTGAAGCCGGACTAGCGGGCCCTTCTACGCAGTATTTT.

This clone appeared a single time. The V and J genes are TRBV4-3 and TRBJ2-1, with 7 bases that match TRBD2. CDR3 length equals 15 residues. V lost 1 base and J lost 3; bases outside the gene matches: 3. Germline CDR1 and CDR2: LGHNA and YSLEER. The CDR3 bases are TGCGCCAGCAGCCAAGGGGCTAGCGGCTACAATGAGCAGTTCTTC. It encodes CASSQGASGYNEQFF.

This clone was observed a single time. CDR3 amino acids: CATRSGGEWADTQYF. The CDR3 nucleotides are TGTGCCACTCGTAGCGGGGGGGAGTGGGCAGATACGCAGTATTTT. This chain links TRBV6-1 with TRBJ2-3; 11 positions match TRBD2. Germline values: CDR1 MNHNS, CDR2 SASEGT. The CDR3 is made up of 15 amino acids. Trimming removed 10 bases from V and 4 bases from J; junction bases left unmatched: 10.

The chain employs TRBV2 and TRBJ1-2; possible D gene TRBD1, 6 bases. Germline V lookup: CDR1 SNHLY, CDR2 FYNNEI. Trimming removed 5 bases from V and 8 bases from J, with 15 bases in between. The CDR3 consists of 13 residues. CDR3 in amino acids: CASSPGETWGYTF. The CDR3 nucleotides read TGTGCCAGCAGTCCAGGGGAAACTTGGGGCTACACCTTC.

The chain employs TRBV7-8 and TRBJ1-2; no firm D call. V was trimmed by 9 bases and J by 1 base, leaving 9 bases between them. This CDR3 comprises 12 residues. The germline V gene has CDR1 SGHVS and CDR2 FQNEAQ. DNA of the CDR3: TGTGCCAGTTCGGACTATAACTATGGCTACACCTTC. It codes for CASSDYNYGYTF.

The V call is TRBV21-1, the J call TRBJ1-5; no check of the table's D call, TRBD1, against the DNA was made. TRBV21-1 counts as a pseudogene. The CDR3 is 15 residues long. CDR3 residues: CASSTSNGQTNMAHF. In nucleotides, the CDR3 is TGTGCCAGCAGCACCTCGAATGGACAGACCAATATGGCGCATTTT.

V gene TRBV5-1 combines with J gene TRBJ1-1; D is undetermined. Looked up from germline, CDR1 is SGHRS and CDR2 is YFSETQ. V was cut by 0 bases and J by 4 bases, with 7 bases left in between. This CDR3 comprises 13 residues. Here the CDR3 reads CASSLEQFTEAFF. The CDR3 region has the DNA TGCGCCAGCAGCTTGGAACAGTTCACTGAAGCTTTCTTT. The variable domain in full, completed from reference TRBV5-1 and TRBJ1-1, reads KAGVTQTPRYLIKTRGQQVTLSCSPISGHRSVSWYQQTPGQGLQFLFEYFSETQRNKGNFPGRFSGRQFSNSRSEMNVSTLELGDSALYLCASSLEQFTEAFFGQGTRLTVV.

This chain connects TRBV6-5 to TRBJ2-7; TRBD1 is a possible D gene (6 bases). Trimming removed 0 bases at V and 4 bases at J, with 13 bases between. Germline V gene lookup returns CDR1 MNHEY and CDR2 SVGAGI. The CDR3 loop spans 15 amino acids. CDR3 in DNA: TGTGCCAGCAGTTACTCTTTGGGACACACATACGAGCAGTACTTC. As protein: CASSYSLGHTYEQYF.

The CDR3 reads CASSPYLNEQFF. CDR3 nucleotides: TGTGCCAGCTCACCCTACCTCAATGAGCAGTTCTTC. The chain employs TRBV18 and TRBJ2-1; D is unclear. The CDR3 extends over 12 amino acids. Per the germline V gene, CDR1 is KGHSH and CDR2 is LQKENI. V was pared by 3 bases and J by 6 bases, with 6 bases between.

The chain links TRBV2 to TRBJ2-3; D call uncertain. The V gene's germline CDR1 is SNHLY and CDR2 FYNNEI. The CDR3 totals 14 residues. The V end was cut by 3 bases, the J end by 6 bases, with 13 bases between. CDR3 in DNA: TGTGCCAGCAGTGAGCTATCCCCGAGGGATACGCAGTATTTT. This encodes CASSELSPRDTQYF.

The rearrangement links TRBV4-2 to TRBJ2-3; 10 bases match TRBD1. The CDR3 has 19 amino acids. Germline V gives CDR1 LGHNA, CDR2 YNFKEQ. The V segment lost 4 bases and the J segment 0 bases; nucleotides outside the gene matches: 13. This CDR3 is CASSPFGGQGFSSTDTQYF. The CDR3 region has the DNA TGTGCCAGCAGCCCCTTCGGGGGACAGGGGTTTTCTAGCACAGATACGCAGTATTTT.